The rows below give T cell receptor beta chains drawn from one sample of a study of tumor-infiltrating lymphocytes in primary liver carcinoma. One entry per CDR3 protein results from TCRdb running MiXCR on the multiplex PCR reads. The sample has 200,000 or so distinct CDR3 sequences, roughly 61% seen once; the top ten hold 6% to 8.5%. The sample taken for sequencing was peripheral blood. These receptors were collected from a woman in her sixties with primary liver carcinoma and hepatitis B virus infection. CDR3s include the opening cysteine and the closing phenylalanine or tryptophan. Each record gives: J gene, D gene, V gene, clone size, CDR3 DNA, CDR3 protein. The D gene is left open where the match is weak. Not all rows give a size; the values are once, few, many and, for expanded clones, a class.

J gene: TRBJ2-2; D gene: TRBD1; V gene: TRBV11-2; clone size: once; CDR3 DNA: TGTGCCGGCGCAATTTCGGGCAGGGGGCTCGTCACCGGGGAGCTGTTTTTC; CDR3 protein: CAGAISGRGLVTGELFF
J gene: TRBJ2-5; D gene: NA; V gene: TRBV5-5; clone size: few; CDR3 DNA: TGTGCCAACAGCCAAACCTGGAGCGGACAAGAGACCCAGTACTTC; CDR3 protein: CANSQTWSGQETQYF
J gene: TRBJ2-1; D gene: NA; V gene: TRBV29-1; clone size: NA; CDR3 DNA: TGCAGCGTTGAGAAGGGCAGGGGGGTCAATGAGCAGTTCTTC; CDR3 protein: CSVEKGRGVNEQFF
J gene: TRBJ2-5; D gene: TRBD2; V gene: TRBV29-1; clone size: many; CDR3 DNA: TGCAGCGTTCAGGGGCGGGAGGGGGGAGAGACCCAGTACTTC; CDR3 protein: CSVQGREGGETQYF
J gene: TRBJ1-1; D gene: NA; V gene: TRBV11-2; clone size: NA; CDR3 DNA: TGTGCCAGCAGCTTAATGGGGAGGGACACTGGAACCTTCTTT; CDR3 protein: CASSLMGRDTGTFF
J gene: TRBJ2-3; D gene: NA; V gene: TRBV5-6; clone size: many; CDR3 DNA: TGTGCCAGCAGCTTTGTTACTCCCCCAGATACGCAGTATTTT; CDR3 protein: CASSFVTPPDTQYF
J gene: TRBJ2-3; D gene: NA; V gene: TRBV5-4; clone size: NA; CDR3 DNA: TGTGCCAGCAGCTTGACGGGAACAGGCACAGATACGCAATATTTT; CDR3 protein: CASSLTGTGTDTQYF
J gene: TRBJ2-1; D gene: NA; V gene: TRBV30; clone size: few; CDR3 DNA: TGTGCCTGGATGGGGGATTTCTACAATGAGCAGTTCTTC; CDR3 protein: CAWMGDFYNEQFF
J gene: TRBJ1-2; D gene: TRBD1; V gene: TRBV7-8; clone size: NA; CDR3 DNA: TGTGCCAGCAGCCCGATGGGACAGATCAACGGCTATGGCTACACCTTC; CDR3 protein: CASSPMGQINGYGYTF
J gene: TRBJ1-2; D gene: NA; V gene: TRBV6-2/TRBV6-3; clone size: NA; CDR3 DNA: TGTGCCGGCAGCCCGGGTCTTCAGGGTGGCTACACCTTC; CDR3 protein: CAGSPGLQGGYTF
J gene: TRBJ1-1; D gene: TRBD1; V gene: TRBV5-1; clone size: NA; CDR3 DNA: TGCACCAGCAGCTTGACAGGGATGAACACTGAAGCTTTCTTT; CDR3 protein: CTSSLTGMNTEAFF
J gene: TRBJ2-1; D gene: NA; V gene: TRBV11-1; clone size: NA; CDR3 DNA: TGTGCCAGCAGCCGTAGACTGCCAACGATCAATGATCAGTTCTTC; CDR3 protein: CASSRRLPTINDQFF
J gene: TRBJ2-3; D gene: TRBD2; V gene: TRBV28; clone size: NA; CDR3 DNA: TGTGCCAGCAGTTCTTTAGCGGGAAGCCTCACAGATACGCAGTATTTT; CDR3 protein: CASSSLAGSLTDTQYF
J gene: TRBJ2-7; D gene: TRBD2; V gene: TRBV6-2/TRBV6-3; clone size: NA; CDR3 DNA: TGTGCCAGCAGCCATGGGACCGTGACTAGCGAGAGAAAGTACGAGCAGTACTTC; CDR3 protein: CASSHGTVTSERKYEQYF
J gene: TRBJ2-5; D gene: NA; V gene: TRBV28; clone size: NA; CDR3 DNA: TGTGCCAGCAGTCGACCGGGGGCCGTGAAGATCCAGTACTTC; CDR3 protein: CASSRPGAVKIQYF
J gene: TRBJ2-1; D gene: TRBD2; V gene: TRBV29-1; clone size: NA; CDR3 DNA: TGCAGCGGAGTCGGGACTAGGTCCTACAATGAGCAGTTCTTC; CDR3 protein: CSGVGTRSYNEQFF
J gene: TRBJ1-4; D gene: NA; V gene: TRBV28; clone size: NA; CDR3 DNA: TGTGCCAGCAGACAAAAACAAGAGGGATATTCAACTAATGAAAAACTGTTTTTT; CDR3 protein: CASRQKQEGYSTNEKLFF
J gene: TRBJ2-1; D gene: NA; V gene: TRBV28; clone size: NA; CDR3 DNA: TGTGCCAACCTTGACTACTACAATGAGCAGTTCTTC; CDR3 protein: CANLDYYNEQFF
J gene: TRBJ2-1; D gene: NA; V gene: TRBV11-3; clone size: NA; CDR3 DNA: TGTGTCAGCGGCGCTAGCTCCTACAATGAGCAGTTCTTC; CDR3 protein: CVSGASSYNEQFF
J gene: TRBJ1-2; D gene: NA; V gene: TRBV6-5; clone size: NA; CDR3 DNA: TGTGCCAGCAGTTATGGAATGCACGATGGCTACACCTTT; CDR3 protein: CASSYGMHDGYTF
J gene: TRBJ1-1; D gene: NA; V gene: TRBV29-1; clone size: many; CDR3 DNA: TGCAGCCCCCCGGGGGACCTGAACACTGAAGCTTTCTTT; CDR3 protein: CSPPGDLNTEAFF
J gene: TRBJ2-2; D gene: TRBD1; V gene: TRBV5-4; clone size: many; CDR3 DNA: TGTGCCAGCAGCTTGGGGACAGGGGGCTCGGGCACCGGGGAGCTGTTTTTT; CDR3 protein: CASSLGTGGSGTGELFF
J gene: TRBJ2-1; D gene: TRBD2; V gene: TRBV11-3; clone size: few; CDR3 DNA: TGTGCCCGCAGCTTTCGGTCGGGAGCGGGGTACAATGAGCAGTTTTTC; CDR3 protein: CARSFRSGAGYNEQFF
J gene: TRBJ2-7; D gene: NA; V gene: TRBV6-1; clone size: NA; CDR3 DNA: TGTGCCAGCAGCGATACAGGGTTGGACGAGCAGTACTTC; CDR3 protein: CASSDTGLDEQYF
J gene: TRBJ2-3; D gene: NA; V gene: TRBV2; clone size: once; CDR3 DNA: TGTGCCAGCAGGGAGCGAACCTACACAGATACGCAGTATTTT; CDR3 protein: CASRERTYTDTQYF
J gene: TRBJ2-3; D gene: NA; V gene: TRBV14; clone size: NA; CDR3 DNA: TGTGCCAGCGGCCCGACAGAACAGACTACGCAGTATTTT; CDR3 protein: CASGPTEQTTQYF
J gene: TRBJ2-7; D gene: NA; V gene: TRBV28; clone size: NA; CDR3 DNA: TGTGCCAGCAGTTTTTATAAGGGCTCCTACGAGCAGTACTTC; CDR3 protein: CASSFYKGSYEQYF
J gene: TRBJ1-1; D gene: NA; V gene: TRBV7-2; clone size: NA; CDR3 DNA: TGTGCCAGCAGCTTACAGGGGAGAACTGAAGCTTTCTTT; CDR3 protein: CASSLQGRTEAFF
J gene: TRBJ2-3; D gene: NA; V gene: TRBV7-8; clone size: NA; CDR3 DNA: TGTGCCAGCAGCCGACGGACGGTGACAGATACGCAGTATTTT; CDR3 protein: CASSRRTVTDTQYF
J gene: TRBJ2-1; D gene: NA; V gene: TRBV5-5; clone size: NA; CDR3 DNA: TGTGCCAGCAGCTTATGGGCGGGGGCCACCTACAATGAGCAGTTCTTC; CDR3 protein: CASSLWAGATYNEQFF
J gene: TRBJ2-7; D gene: NA; V gene: TRBV11-2; clone size: NA; CDR3 DNA: TGTGCCAGCGGCTTATTCCAATCCGCCGAGCAGTACTTC; CDR3 protein: CASGLFQSAEQYF
J gene: TRBJ2-1; D gene: TRBD2; V gene: TRBV11-2; clone size: NA; CDR3 DNA: TGTACCAGCAAAACTAGCGGCTCCTACAATGGGCAGTTCTTC; CDR3 protein: CTSKTSGSYNGQFF
J gene: TRBJ2-1; D gene: TRBD2; V gene: TRBV5-1; clone size: many; CDR3 DNA: TGCGCCAGCAGCTGGGTGACTAGCGGGAGTGGCGGTGAGCAGTTCTTC; CDR3 protein: CASSWVTSGSGGEQFF
J gene: TRBJ2-7; D gene: NA; V gene: TRBV28; clone size: NA; CDR3 DNA: TGTGCCAGCAGTTTAACTTTACGAGAGCAGTACTTC; CDR3 protein: CASSLTLREQYF
J gene: TRBJ1-2; D gene: TRBD1; V gene: TRBV6-6; clone size: NA; CDR3 DNA: TGTGCCAGTAGTTACGCGACCGGGGGACAGGGTCAGGACTACACCTTC; CDR3 protein: CASSYATGGQGQDYTF
J gene: TRBJ2-3; D gene: NA; V gene: TRBV28; clone size: NA; CDR3 DNA: TGTGCCAGCAGTTATCCGGGAATAAGCACAGATACGCAGTATTTT; CDR3 protein: CASSYPGISTDTQYF
J gene: TRBJ2-7; D gene: NA; V gene: TRBV6-5; clone size: many; CDR3 DNA: TGTGCCAGCAGTTACTCGAGGTCCGGGGTGGGAAGGTCCTACGAGCAGTACTTC; CDR3 protein: CASSYSRSGVGRSYEQYF
J gene: TRBJ2-7; D gene: NA; V gene: TRBV4-1; clone size: NA; CDR3 DNA: TGCGCCAGCAGCCAAGCCGGGAATGGCTACGAGCAGTGCTTC; CDR3 protein: CASSQAGNGYEQCF
J gene: TRBJ2-7; D gene: TRBD2; V gene: TRBV6-5; clone size: NA; CDR3 DNA: TGTGCCAGCAGCCCACGACGGGGGGGCTTATACGAGCAGTACTTC; CDR3 protein: CASSPRRGGLYEQYF
J gene: TRBJ2-4; D gene: NA; V gene: TRBV6-6; clone size: many; CDR3 DNA: TGTGCCACGAGTTCCCCAAACATTCAGTACTTC; CDR3 protein: CATSSPNIQYF
J gene: TRBJ1-2; D gene: NA; V gene: TRBV28; clone size: NA; CDR3 DNA: TGTGCCAGCAGTTTGTTGAACTATGGCTACACCTTC; CDR3 protein: CASSLLNYGYTF
J gene: TRBJ2-7; D gene: NA; V gene: TRBV4-2; clone size: once; CDR3 DNA: TGTGACAGCAGCCAAGATCTAACGGGAGACCCCTACGAGCAGTACTTC; CDR3 protein: CDSSQDLTGDPYEQYF
J gene: TRBJ2-5; D gene: NA; V gene: TRBV6-5; clone size: once; CDR3 DNA: TGTGCCTGCAGCAGGGCATCCGAGACTCAGTACTTC; CDR3 protein: CACSRASETQYF
J gene: TRBJ2-7; D gene: NA; V gene: TRBV28; clone size: many; CDR3 DNA: TGTGCCAGCAGTAAGGGCTCCTACGAGCAGTACTTC; CDR3 protein: CASSKGSYEQYF
J gene: TRBJ2-2; D gene: TRBD1; V gene: TRBV11-3; clone size: many; CDR3 DNA: TGTGCCAGCTCGGACAGGGACCACGGGGAGCTGTTTTTT; CDR3 protein: CASSDRDHGELFF
J gene: TRBJ1-6; D gene: NA; V gene: TRBV11-2; clone size: NA; CDR3 DNA: TGTGCCAGCAGCTTACAAGTAGGTTCACTCCTCCACTTT; CDR3 protein: CASSLQVGSLLHF
J gene: TRBJ2-1; D gene: TRBD2; V gene: TRBV12-5; clone size: NA; CDR3 DNA: TGTGCTAGTGGCTTGGGGCGGGGGTACAATGATCAGTTCTTC; CDR3 protein: CASGLGRGYNDQFF
J gene: TRBJ2-7; D gene: TRBD2; V gene: TRBV5-1; clone size: many; CDR3 DNA: TGCGCCAGCAGCTTGGGCGCTAGCGGGAAGGACGAGCAGTACTTC; CDR3 protein: CASSLGASGKDEQYF
J gene: TRBJ2-1; D gene: TRBD2; V gene: TRBV11-2; clone size: once; CDR3 DNA: TGTGCCAGCAGATCCGTTCGGACTAGCGTCTCTTACAATAAGCAGTTCTTC; CDR3 protein: CASRSVRTSVSYNKQFF
J gene: TRBJ2-1; D gene: TRBD2; V gene: TRBV6-6; clone size: many; CDR3 DNA: TGTGCCAGCGGGGTGCGGGGGAGCTCCTACAATGAGCAGTTCTTC; CDR3 protein: CASGVRGSSYNEQFF
J gene: TRBJ1-2; D gene: NA; V gene: TRBV5-4; clone size: NA; CDR3 DNA: TGTGCCAGCAGGGAGGGAGGATCAGCCAACTATGGCTGCACCTTC; CDR3 protein: CASREGGSANYGCTF
J gene: TRBJ2-5; D gene: NA; V gene: TRBV29-1; clone size: NA; CDR3 DNA: TGCATCGCGGGCTGGGAAGAGACCCAGTACTTC; CDR3 protein: CIAGWEETQYF
J gene: TRBJ2-7; D gene: NA; V gene: TRBV11-2; clone size: few; CDR3 DNA: TGTGCCAGCAGATTGGGTACCCCTTCCTACGAGCAGTACTTC; CDR3 protein: CASRLGTPSYEQYF
J gene: TRBJ2-1; D gene: NA; V gene: TRBV11-3; clone size: NA; CDR3 DNA: TGTGCCAGTAGCTCACCTCTGGTTAGGGGGCAGTTCTTC; CDR3 protein: CASSSPLVRGQFF
J gene: TRBJ1-1; D gene: TRBD1; V gene: TRBV11-2; clone size: NA; CDR3 DNA: TGTGCCAGCAGCTTCAGACAGGGGAGGAACACTGAAGCTTTCTTT; CDR3 protein: CASSFRQGRNTEAFF